What follows are 17 T cell receptor beta chains derived from one specimen sequenced in a study of neurological immune-mediated disorders. TCRdb ran MiXCR on the 5' RACE reads and lists one entry per CDR3 protein. In the table there are 75,000 to 90,000 distinct CDR3 sequences, about 9.4% of which are singletons. Material: PBMCs. The receptors shown here come from a man in his forties or fifties in good health.

This clonotype occurred many times. CDR3: CASSTRQEGNIQYF. CDR3 DNA: TGTGCCAGCAGCACCCGACAGGAGGGAAACATTCAGTACTTC. V and J are TRBV5-8 and TRBJ2-4, with D perhaps given as TRBD1 or TRBD2 (6 bases each). Looked up from germline, CDR1 is SGHTS and CDR2 is YDEGEE. The CDR3 length is 14 residues. Deletions cut 4 bases from V and 6 bases from J, with 14 bases between. Complete variable domain (other parts from reference TRBV5-8 and TRBJ2-4): EAGVTQSPTHLIKTRGQQATLRCSPISGHTSVYWYQQALGLGLQFLLWYDEGEERNRGNFPPRFSGRQFPNYSSELNVNALELEDSALYLCASSTRQEGNIQYFGAGTRLSVL.

V and J are TRBV29-1 and TRBJ2-1, with D perhaps being TRBD1 or TRBD2 (5 bases each). Deletions cut 7 bases from V and 9 bases from J, with 25 bases between. CDR1 is SQVTM and CDR2 is ANQGSEA in the germline V gene. CDR3 length: 15 residues. The CDR3 reads CSAPREGEGYGEQFF. The DNA for the CDR3 is TGCAGCGCCCCGAGGGAAGGAGAGGGGTATGGTGAGCAGTTCTTC.

In its sample, this clonotype was seen once. The chain is built from TRBV20-1 and TRBJ2-7; perhaps TRBD1 as D (6 bases). Trimming took off 6 bases at V and 6 bases at J, with 15 bases between the two ends. Germline V lookup: CDR1 DFQATT, CDR2 SNEGSKA (reference sequence). The CDR3 extends over 12 amino acids. The CDR3 sequence is CSAYTGTSEQYF. CDR3 sequence (DNA): TGCAGTGCCTATACCGGGACATCCGAGCAGTACTTC.

This clonotype was counted ten times or more. V gene TRBV3-1 combines with J gene TRBJ2-3, with 10 bases that match TRBD2. Germline V gene sequence: CDR1 LGHDT, CDR2 YNNKEL (reference sequence). With V trimmed by 5 bases and J by 2 bases, 13 bases remained unmatched. This CDR3 contains 18 residues. Here the CDR3 DNA reads TGTGCCAGCAGCTCACGCCCTAGTAGCGGGAGGATCACAGATACGCAGTATTTT. Amino acid sequence: CASSSRPSSGRITDTQYF.

This clonotype came up many times. V usage is TRBV28 and J usage is TRBJ2-1; D is undetermined. V lost 2 bases, J lost 7 bases, and 9 bases lay in between. The CDR3 runs 13 residues. The germline V gene encodes CDR1 MDHEN and CDR2 SYDVKM. The DNA of the CDR3 is TGTGCCAGCAGTTTACCACAATTTAATGAGCAGTTCTTC. Translation: CASSLPQFNEQFF.

This clonotype was detected ten times or more. V and J are TRBV29-1 and TRBJ2-7, with no clear D. From germline, CDR1 is SQVTM and CDR2 ANQGSEA. The germline V and J ends were trimmed by 4 bases and 2 bases, with 12 bases remaining between them. This CDR3 is built from 13 residues. CDR3 DNA: TGCAGCGTTGCCCTCCGTCGGCCCTACGAGCAGTACTTC. Translated: CSVALRRPYEQYF.

At least ten counts were recorded for this clonotype. V gene TRBV12-3 or TRBV12-4 combines with J gene TRBJ1-5; D not resolved. Trimming pared 6 bases from V and 2 bases from J, leaving 11 bases between. The CDR3 spans 14 residues. CDR3 coding DNA: TGTGCCAGCAGCCTTGGTGTAGGCAATCAGCCCCAGCATTTT. Residues: CASSLGVGNQPQHF.

This clonotype occurred many times. The chain links TRBV10-3 to TRBJ2-7; the D gene is possibly TRBD1 (5 bases). CDR3 size: 14 residues. The V gene lost 7 bases and the J gene lost 0 bases, with 13 bases spanning the gap. Per germline, CDR1 ENHRY and CDR2 SYGVKD. The CDR3 loop is CAIKGSPSSYEQYF. The DNA for the CDR3 is TGTGCCATCAAGGGGTCCCCTAGCTCCTACGAGCAGTACTTC.

There are many counts of this clonotype. The rearrangement uses TRBV4-2 and TRBJ1-2, with D maybe TRBD1 (5 bases). Germline V gene lookup returns CDR1 LGHNA and CDR2 YNFKEQ. V lost 3 bases and J lost 10, with 21 bases in between. CDR3 length: 15 residues. The DNA for the CDR3 is TGTGCCAGCAGCCAGCCCGGGAGTAGGGGAATGGTCTACACCTTC. Translating gives CASSQPGSRGMVYTF.

This clonotype was picked up many times. The chain carries TRBV9 and TRBJ2-4, with D possibly TRBD1 on 5 matching bases. Germline CDR1 SGDLS, CDR2 YYNGEE. This CDR3 region has 12 residues. Trimming took 9 bases from V and 8 from J, leaving 15 bases between them. The CDR3 region is CATQLGADIQYF. CDR3 bases: TGTGCCACCCAGCTTGGGGCGGACATTCAGTACTTC.

This clonotype occurred many times. The V gene is TRBV20-1, the J gene TRBJ1-1; D gene uncertain. CDR3 length: 11 residues. The V end lost 6 bases, the J end lost 0 bases, and 5 bases lay between the germline ends. Germline CDR1 and CDR2: DFQATT and SNEGSKA (reference sequence). CDR3: CSAPVNTEAFF. The DNA of the CDR3 is TGCAGTGCCCCAGTGAACACTGAAGCTTTCTTT.

In this sample, this clonotype turned up many times. This sequence joins TRBV20-1 and TRBJ2-7; TRBD2 agrees at 9 bases. The CDR3 runs to 15 residues. Trimming cost V 5 bases and J 4 bases; bases outside gene matches: 12. Per the germline V gene, CDR1 is DFQATT and CDR2 is SNEGSKA (reference sequence). The CDR3 DNA sequence: TGCAGTGCTCCTCGGTCTAGCGGGAACGCTTACGAGCAGTACTTC. This encodes CSAPRSSGNAYEQYF.

This clonotype was seen repeatedly, ten times or more. The V gene is TRBV6-2 or TRBV6-3, the J gene TRBJ2-1, with a weak D call TRBD2 (6 bases). Germline-derived CDR1 and CDR2 are MNHEY and SVGEGT. V lost 7 bases and J lost 3, with 16 bases in between. The CDR3 extends over 15 amino acids. DNA for the CDR3: TGTGCCAGCAAAAGGACTACGGACGACTACAATGAGCAGTTCTTC. This encodes CASKRTTDDYNEQFF.

This clonotype was seen many times. The CDR3 nucleotides are TGCAGTGCACAAAAGGGACTAGCGGGGGGGGGGCAGTTCTTC. Translation gives CSAQKGLAGGGQFF. This sequence joins TRBV20-1 and TRBJ2-1, with TRBD2 matching 16 bases. This CDR3 is 14 amino acids long. The V and J ends lost 6 bases and 12 bases, in that order; junction bases with no gene match: 8. CDR1 and CDR2 from the germline V gene are DFQATT and SNEGSKA (reference sequence).

This clonotype was counted between two and nine times. The V call is TRBV3-1, the J call TRBJ2-3, with D uncertain. CDR3 size: 16 residues. CDR1 and CDR2 from the germline V gene are LGHDT and YNNKEL (reference sequence). The V and J ends lost 4 bases and 0 bases respectively, with 14 bases between them. The CDR3 is CASSPPPGVSTDTQYF. CDR3 nucleotide sequence: TGTGCCAGCAGCCCCCCCCCCGGCGTAAGCACAGATACGCAGTATTTT.

There are many counts of this clonotype. V usage is TRBV7-9 and J usage is TRBJ2-7; 10 bases align to TRBD1. With 4 bases clipped from V and 0 bases from J, the junction kept 3 bases outside the gene matches. Germline assignment: CDR1 SEHNR and CDR2 FQNEAQ (reference sequence). The CDR3 has 15 residues. The CDR3, as DNA: TGTGCCAGCAGCTCCGGGACAGGGGTCTCCTACGAGCAGTACTTC. Translated, it gives CASSSGTGVSYEQYF.

This clonotype was recorded many times. This chain uses TRBV3-1 with TRBJ1-4; TRBD1 agrees at 9 bases. The CDR3 extends over 14 amino acids. J was trimmed by 8 bases and V by 1 base; bases with no gene match: 2. Per the germline V gene, CDR1 is LGHDT and CDR2 is YNNKEL (reference sequence). Here the CDR3 reads CASSQGDRDEKLFF. The CDR3 DNA follows: TGTGCCAGCAGCCAAGGGGACAGGGACGAAAAACTGTTTTTT.